The 5 T cell receptor beta chains below come from one sample, sequenced in a study of OX40 agonist ivuxolimab in advanced cancers. Assay: immunoSEQ multiplex PCR; the TCRdb copy retains only in-frame clones and omits some. The data show approximately 69,000 clones, with approximately 88% seen just once and roughly 7.9% held by the top ten. The material sequenced was CD4+ or CD8+ T cells sorted from blood, taken in a trial of the OX40 agonist ivuxolimab. The receptors were gathered from an adult with an advanced solid tumor such as melanoma, head and neck, liver or kidney cancer.

The V and J genes are TRBV7-9 and TRBJ1-5; D gene uncertain. The germline V and J ends were trimmed by 5 bases and 7 bases, with 15 bases remaining between them. CDR3 length equals 14 residues. Germline-derived CDR1 and CDR2 are SEHNR and FQNEAQ (reference sequence). The CDR3 coding sequence is TGTGCCAGCAGCCCTAGGGCGGGAGACCAGCCCCAGCATTTT. Translated: CASSPRAGDQPQHF.

The chain carries TRBV18 and TRBJ2-7, with D unclear. There are 13 residues in the CDR3. Looked up from germline, CDR1 is KGHSH and CDR2 is LQKENI. Trimming shortened V by 0 bases and J by 0 bases, and 3 bases separated the two germline ends. In nucleotides, the CDR3 is TGTGCCAGCTCACCACCTGACTCCTACGAGCAGTACTTC. Its protein product is CASSPPDSYEQYF.

The chain joins TRBV5-6 to TRBJ1-1; the D is unclear. Germline loops: CDR1 SGHDT, CDR2 YYEEEE. This CDR3 has 15 residues. V was clipped by 3 bases and J by 4 bases, with 16 bases between them. The CDR3 DNA follows: TGTGCCAGCAGCTCGAGGAGGGTCTGGGGCACTGAAGCTTTCTTT. Protein product: CASSSRRVWGTEAFF.

The chain joins TRBV15 to TRBJ2-7, with 10 bases fitting TRBD1. J was trimmed by 4 bases and V by 2 bases; bases with no gene match: 8. CDR3 size: 16 residues. Germline values: CDR1 LNHNV, CDR2 YYDKDF (reference sequence). CDR3 loop: CATSRSRQGAGYEQYF. CDR3 DNA sequence: TGTGCCACCAGCAGATCCAGACAGGGGGCAGGATACGAGCAGTACTTC.

The chain carries TRBV28 and TRBJ1-4, with unresolved D. Per the germline V gene, CDR1 is MDHEN and CDR2 is SYDVKM. The V gene lost 2 bases and the J gene lost 7 bases, with 14 bases spanning the gap. CDR3 size: 15 residues. CDR3 sequence (DNA): TGTGCCAGCAGTTTAGAAGGGAAGGTCGGTGAAAAACTGTTTTTT. It encodes CASSLEGKVGEKLFF. Using reference TRBV28 and TRBJ1-4 for the parts outside the CDR3, the full variable domain is DVKVTQSSRYLVKRTGEKVFLECVQDMDHENMFWYRQDPGLGLRLIYFSYDVKMKEKGDIPEGYSVSREKKERFSLILESASTNQTSMYLCASSLEGKVGEKLFFGSGTQLSVL.